This T cell receptor beta chain is drawn from a study of blood T cell repertoires in COVID-19. Sequencing used immunoSEQ multiplex PCR; TCRdb keeps in-frame clones, though not all of them. The table records about 210,000 clones, 70% to 90% of them present only once. Germline V gives CDR1 MNHEY, CDR2 SVGAGI. This CDR3 comprises 15 residues. Trimming at V came to 7 bases and at J to 5 bases, leaving 6 bases not matched to a gene. The chain couples TRBV6-5 to TRBJ1-6; 9 bases align to TRBD1. The sequence was collected from a woman aged 18-29 years who had recovered from COVID-19. Sequenced material: PBMCs or T cells enriched from blood (not recorded which). Here the CDR3 DNA reads TGTGCCAGCATCCTGGGGACAGGGCATAATTCACCCCTCCACTTT. Translation: CASILGTGHNSPLHF.